The entry below describes one T cell receptor beta chain. This clonotype was counted only a few times. The antigen it recognizes is unknown. Base qualities are not at hand, and no much larger clone is one base apart. TCR cDNA was synthesized by 5'RACE template switching, which introduced a universal primer site and unique molecular identifiers. cDNA synthesis was primed from both the TCR alpha and TCR beta constant segments. Library amplification used two PCR steps, and the second PCR step added sample barcodes and sequencing adapters. Libraries were sequenced on Illumina HiSeq 2500 (2x100 bp) or NovaSeq (2x150 bp). As for the authors' bioinformatics: Reads were demultiplexed and collapsed into UMI consensus sequences with MIGEC, and V(D)J alignment was performed with MiXCR. Vaccine-responding clonotypes were identified with edgeR using replicate PBMC samples, with FDR below 0.01 and a log2 fold change above 5 up to day 15 being required. Each bulk clonotype was labeled CD4 or CD8 based on which sequenced repertoire, CD4 or CD8, contained the clonotype at higher abundance. The public reads were reprocessed in TCRdb via fastp at Q25 and MiXCR, keeping in-frame beta chains. Every CDR3 protein is listed once, alongside the most common genes and DNA of its rows. TCRdb's processing, not the study's, gives the V and J calls here. The sample yields about 630,000 distinct CDR3 sequences; approximately 13% were counted once. The ten largest clones represent more than 12% of the sample.

The germline V gene yields SGHRS for CDR1 and YFSETQ for CDR2. The CDR3 has 17 amino acids, counting the end cysteine and phenylalanine. The DNA shown is the 51-base CDR3, in frame from base 1. V is clipped by 4 bases and J by 1 base, and the sequence between their germline boundaries is 20 bases long. The treatment or condition label of this sample denotes: live attenuated yellow fever vaccine strain. At each blood-draw timepoint, two biological replicates of bulk PBMCs were collected. A standard Ficoll-Paque protocol was used to isolate PBMCs from peripheral blood. RNA was extracted with TriZol from bulk PBMCs, CD4 and CD8 fractions, and dextramer-positive and dextramer-negative fractions. The data derive from a study of T cells after yellow fever vaccination (dated by TCRdb to between 2017 and 2020). Context from the whole study: The SMART-Seq v4 Ultra Low Input RNA kit was used to prepare libraries from fractions with low cell numbers. To follow T-cell clones before and after primary and booster YFV17D yellow fever vaccination, bulk TCR alpha and beta repertoires were sequenced over time. Two healthy male donors, one aged 18 to 30 and one aged 30 to 39 years, made up the cohort. Blood was drawn at multiple timepoints before and after primary and secondary immunization, with bulk PBMC replicates and cell subsets isolated.

The paper's findings and limits, for the study overall: Compared with the primary T-cell response, the secondary T-cell response was weaker but faster, peaking on day 5 rather than day 15. A small fraction of clonotypes showed up in both the CD4 and CD8 compartments, probably as a result of convergent recombination. Most clones expanded after primary vaccination (around 96% of CD4 and around 88% of CD8) were re-detected after the booster, suggesting that broad memory maintenance occurred. The study included only a couple of donors, which limits how far the findings can be generalized. FACS-sorted repertoires could contain abundant contaminating clonotypes from the bulk population, so computational filtering was required.

The material sequenced was PBMCs, taken on the day of the yellow fever booster vaccination. This TCR came from a man under 40 who received the YFV17D yellow fever vaccine. This receptor chain uses TRBV5-1 and TRBJ1-1; the D gene is perhaps TRBD1, from 5 matching bases. The CDR3 loop reads CASSQWARARQNTEAFF. The nucleotide sequence is TGCGCCAGCAGCCAATGGGCCAGGGCTCGGCAGAACACTGAAGCTTTCTTT. Here the CDR3 is joined to the reference TRBV5-1 and TRBJ1-1 genes, and the full variable domain is: KAGVTQTPRYLIKTRGQQVTLSCSPISGHRSVSWYQQTPGQGLQFLFEYFSETQRNKGNFPGRFSGRQFSNSRSEMNVSTLELGDSALYLCASSQWARARQNTEAFFGQGTRLTVV.